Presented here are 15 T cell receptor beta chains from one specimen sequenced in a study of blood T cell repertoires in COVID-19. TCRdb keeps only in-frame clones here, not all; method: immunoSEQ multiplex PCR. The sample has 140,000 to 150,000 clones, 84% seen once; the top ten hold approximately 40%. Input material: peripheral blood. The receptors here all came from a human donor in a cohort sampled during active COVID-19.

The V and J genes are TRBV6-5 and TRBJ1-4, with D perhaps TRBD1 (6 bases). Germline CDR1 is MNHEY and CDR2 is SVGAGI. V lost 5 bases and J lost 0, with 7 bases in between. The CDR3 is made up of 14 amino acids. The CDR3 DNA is TGTGCCAGCAGTCGGACAGCAACTAATGAAAAACTGTTTTTT. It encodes CASSRTATNEKLFF.

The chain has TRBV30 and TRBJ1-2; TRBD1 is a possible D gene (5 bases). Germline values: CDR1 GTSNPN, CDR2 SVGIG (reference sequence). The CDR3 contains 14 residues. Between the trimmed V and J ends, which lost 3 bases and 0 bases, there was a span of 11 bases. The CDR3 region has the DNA TGTGCCTGGAGACCCAGGGTTGCTAACTATGGCTACACCTTC. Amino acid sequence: CAWRPRVANYGYTF. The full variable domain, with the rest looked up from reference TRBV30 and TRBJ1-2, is SQTIHQWPATLVQPVGSPLSLECTVEGTSNPNLYWYRQAAGRGLQLLFYSVGIGQISSEVPQNLSASRPQDRQFILSSKKLLLSDSGFYLCAWRPRVANYGYTFGSGTRLTVV.

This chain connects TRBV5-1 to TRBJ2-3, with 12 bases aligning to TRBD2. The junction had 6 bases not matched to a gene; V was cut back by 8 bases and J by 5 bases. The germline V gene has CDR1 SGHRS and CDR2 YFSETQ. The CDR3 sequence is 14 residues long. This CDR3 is CASGTSGPRDTQYF. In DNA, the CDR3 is TGCGCCAGTGGGACTAGCGGGCCTCGAGATACGCAGTATTTT.

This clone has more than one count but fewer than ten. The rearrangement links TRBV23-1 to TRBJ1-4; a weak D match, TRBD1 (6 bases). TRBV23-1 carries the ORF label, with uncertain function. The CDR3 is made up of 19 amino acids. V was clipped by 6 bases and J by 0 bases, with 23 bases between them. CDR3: CASSQSMAGVNATNEKLFF. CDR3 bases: TGCGCCAGCAGCCAAAGTATGGCAGGGGTAAATGCAACTAATGAAAAACTGTTTTTT.

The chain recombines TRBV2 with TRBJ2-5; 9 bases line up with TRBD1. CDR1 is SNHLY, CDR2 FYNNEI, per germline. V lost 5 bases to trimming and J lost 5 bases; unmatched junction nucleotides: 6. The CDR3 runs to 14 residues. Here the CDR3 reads CASSSEGQGETQYF. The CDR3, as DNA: TGTGCCAGCAGTTCGGAGGGACAGGGCGAGACCCAGTACTTC. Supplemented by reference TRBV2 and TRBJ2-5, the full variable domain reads EPEVTQTPSHQVTQMGQEVILRCVPISNHLYFYWYRQILGQKVEFLVSFYNNEISEKSEIFDDQFSVERPDGSNFTLKIRSTKLEDSAMYFCASSSEGQGETQYFGPGTRLLVL.

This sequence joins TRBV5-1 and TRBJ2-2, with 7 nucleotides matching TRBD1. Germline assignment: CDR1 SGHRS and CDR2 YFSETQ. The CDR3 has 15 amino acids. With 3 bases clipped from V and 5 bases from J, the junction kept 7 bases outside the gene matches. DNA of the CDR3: TGCGCCAGCAGCTCGTGGGACAGCTCTACCGGGGAGCTGTTTTTT. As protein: CASSSWDSSTGELFF.

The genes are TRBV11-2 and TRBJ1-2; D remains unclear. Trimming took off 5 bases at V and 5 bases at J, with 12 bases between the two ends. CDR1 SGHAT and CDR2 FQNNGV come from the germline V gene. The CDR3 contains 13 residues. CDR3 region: CASSATGNYGYTF. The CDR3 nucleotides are TGTGCCAGCAGCGCTACGGGGAATTATGGCTACACCTTC. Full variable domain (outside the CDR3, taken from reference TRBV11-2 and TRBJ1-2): EAGVAQSPRYKIIEKRQSVAFWCNPISGHATLYWYQQILGQGPKLLIQFQNNGVVDDSQLPKDRFSAERLKGVDSTLKIQPAKLEDSAVYLCASSATGNYGYTFGSGTRLTVV.

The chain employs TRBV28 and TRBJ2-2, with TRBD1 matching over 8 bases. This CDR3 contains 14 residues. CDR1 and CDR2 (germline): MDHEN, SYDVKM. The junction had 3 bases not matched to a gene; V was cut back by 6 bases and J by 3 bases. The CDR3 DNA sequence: TGTGCCAGCAGCTCAGGGGGCTACACCGGGGAGCTGTTTTTT. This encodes CASSSGGYTGELFF.

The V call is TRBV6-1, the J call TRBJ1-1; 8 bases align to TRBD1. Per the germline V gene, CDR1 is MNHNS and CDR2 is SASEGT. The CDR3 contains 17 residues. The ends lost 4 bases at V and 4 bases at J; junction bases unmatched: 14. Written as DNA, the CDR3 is TGTGCCAGCAGTGGAACCCCGGACAGGGTTTATGTCACTGAAGCTTTCTTT. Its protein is CASSGTPDRVYVTEAFF.

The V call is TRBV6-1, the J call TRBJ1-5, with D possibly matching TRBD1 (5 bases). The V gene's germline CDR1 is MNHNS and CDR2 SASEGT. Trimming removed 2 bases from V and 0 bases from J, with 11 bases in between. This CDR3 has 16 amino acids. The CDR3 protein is CASSEKGQGSNQPQHF. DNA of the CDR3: TGTGCCAGCAGTGAAAAGGGGCAGGGTAGCAATCAGCCCCAGCATTTT.

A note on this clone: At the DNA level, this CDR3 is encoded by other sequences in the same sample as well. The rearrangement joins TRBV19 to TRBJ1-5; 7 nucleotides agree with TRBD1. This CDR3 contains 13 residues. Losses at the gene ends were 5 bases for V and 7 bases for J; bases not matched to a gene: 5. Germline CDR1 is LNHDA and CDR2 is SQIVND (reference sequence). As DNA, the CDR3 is TGTGCCAGTAGTCGGCAGGGGGGCCAGCCCCAGCATTTT. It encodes CASSRQGGQPQHF.

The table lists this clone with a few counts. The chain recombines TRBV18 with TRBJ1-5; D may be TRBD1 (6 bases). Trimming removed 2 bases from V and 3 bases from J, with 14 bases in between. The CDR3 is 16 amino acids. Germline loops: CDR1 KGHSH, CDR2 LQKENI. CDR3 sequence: CASSPNSRGDNQPQHF. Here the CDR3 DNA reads TGTGCCAGCTCACCAAACAGCAGGGGCGACAATCAGCCCCAGCATTTT.

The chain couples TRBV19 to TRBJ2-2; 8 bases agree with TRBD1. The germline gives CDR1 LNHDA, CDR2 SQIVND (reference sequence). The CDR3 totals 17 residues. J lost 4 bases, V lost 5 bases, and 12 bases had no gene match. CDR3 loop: CASSAGQGMLLTGELFF. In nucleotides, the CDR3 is TGTGCCAGTAGTGCCGGACAGGGAATGTTACTCACCGGGGAGCTGTTTTTT.

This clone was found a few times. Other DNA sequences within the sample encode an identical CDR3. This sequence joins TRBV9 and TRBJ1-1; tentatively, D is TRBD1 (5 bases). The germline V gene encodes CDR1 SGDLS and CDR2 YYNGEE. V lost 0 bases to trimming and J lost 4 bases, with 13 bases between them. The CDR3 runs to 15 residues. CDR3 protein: CASSVVDLGGTEAFF. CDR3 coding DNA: TGTGCCAGCAGCGTAGTCGACCTGGGGGGCACTGAAGCTTTCTTT.

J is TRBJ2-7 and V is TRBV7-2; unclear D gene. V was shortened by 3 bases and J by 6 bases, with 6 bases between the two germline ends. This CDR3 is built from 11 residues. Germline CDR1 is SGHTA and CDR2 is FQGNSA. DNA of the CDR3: TGTGCCAGCAGCTTCCCCGGCGAGCAGTACTTC. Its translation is CASSFPGEQYF.